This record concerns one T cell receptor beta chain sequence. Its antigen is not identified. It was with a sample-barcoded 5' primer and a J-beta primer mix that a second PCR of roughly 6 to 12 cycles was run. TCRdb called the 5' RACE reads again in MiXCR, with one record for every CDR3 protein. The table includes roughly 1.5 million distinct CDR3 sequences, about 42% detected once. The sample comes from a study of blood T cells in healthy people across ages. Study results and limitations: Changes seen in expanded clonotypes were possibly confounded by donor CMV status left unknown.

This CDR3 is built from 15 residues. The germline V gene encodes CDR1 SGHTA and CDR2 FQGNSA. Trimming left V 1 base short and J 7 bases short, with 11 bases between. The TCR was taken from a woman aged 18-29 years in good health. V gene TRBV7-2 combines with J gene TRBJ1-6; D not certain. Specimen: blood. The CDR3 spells CASSLVLHYNSPLHF. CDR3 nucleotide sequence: TGTGCCAGCAGCTTAGTACTGCATTACAATTCACCCCTCCACTTT.